This passage covers 3 T cell receptor beta chains from one sample sequenced in a study of beta chain features in type 1 diabetes (dated by TCRdb to 2017 to 2018). The library was produced with the immunoSEQ multiplex PCR assay. All of the isolated RNA was reverse transcribed with the High Capacity cDNA Reverse Transcription Kit, so expressed TCRB transcripts were sequenced. TCRdb provides this immuneACCESS table in a form limited to in-frame rearrangements. Some clones are lacking; in checked studies, under half of them reflect an unresolved V gene, and why the rest are absent is not known. The sample table lists 350,000 to 400,000 clones, about 16% of them with a count of one. Under 0.02% of the sample is held by the ten biggest clonotypes. Sample: naive CD4+ T cells from blood. The cell subset or site label on this specimen signifies: true naive CD4+ T cells. The receptors come from a woman under 30 in good health.

Only a few counts were recorded for this clone. The V gene is TRBV30, the J gene TRBJ1-2, with D hard to call. The CDR3 is 13 amino acids. The germline V gene encodes CDR1 GTSNPN and CDR2 SVGIG (reference sequence). The ends were cut back, 2 bases at V and 9 bases at J, with 16 bases in the middle. The CDR3 sequence: CAWSFMEALSYTF. The CDR3 nucleotides read TGTGCCTGGAGTTTCATGGAGGCTCTGAGCTACACCTTC. The full variable domain, rest sourced from reference TRBV30 and TRBJ1-2, is SQTIHQWPATLVQPVGSPLSLECTVEGTSNPNLYWYRQAAGRGLQLLFYSVGIGQISSEVPQNLSASRPQDRQFILSSKKLLLSDSGFYLCAWSFMEALSYTFGSGTRLTVV.

This sequence joins TRBV7-2 and TRBJ1-1, with a possible D match to TRBD1 (5 bases). Trimming left V 8 bases short and J 0 bases short, with 13 bases between. This CDR3 is 14 amino acids long. Germline V CDR1 and CDR2: SGHTA, FQGNSA. CDR3 bases: TGTGCCAGCGCACGCGGGGGAGTGAACACTGAAGCTTTCTTT. It codes for CASARGGVNTEAFF.

A note on this clone: The sample has other DNA sequences that encode this CDR3 too. This CDR3 reads CASSPWDRGYEQYF. Written as DNA, the CDR3 is TGTGCCAGCTCACCCTGGGACAGGGGATACGAGCAGTACTTC. The J gene is TRBJ2-7, the V gene TRBV18; 10 bases align to TRBD1. V shed 3 bases and J 4 bases; nucleotides not matched to a gene: 3. The CDR3 totals 14 residues. The germline CDR1 and CDR2 sequences are KGHSH and LQKENI.